This entry is about one T cell receptor beta chain. In the study's own analysis: Amplified reference gene primers provided the basis for estimating nucleated cell counts. Sequencing was performed with immunoSEQ multiplex PCR; in TCRdb, only in-frame clones are kept and a portion is missing. Clonal size and the V and J genes are those of that table, whereas D and trimming came from the DNA. The data show 110,000 or so clones, 70% to 90% seen once. This record comes from a study of blood T cell repertoires in COVID-19. The wider study: Specimens from acute and convalescent COVID-19 originated in the United States, Italy and Spain. PBMCs, B-cell-depleted T cells, or T cells were the source of the cDNA or gDNA that made up the material.

The V gene end was trimmed by 5 bases and the J gene end by 2 bases; junction bases not matched to a gene: 6. Germline values: CDR1 SEHNR, CDR2 FQNEAQ (reference sequence). This CDR3 has 16 amino acids. The specimen sequenced was peripheral blood. V is TRBV7-9 and J is TRBJ2-7; 13 nucleotides line up with TRBD2. The clonotype comes from a man aged 40-49 years with acute or convalescent COVID-19. The CDR3 DNA reads TGTGCCAGCAGCCCCTGGGGGACTAGCGGGACCTACGAGCAGTACTTC. This codes for CASSPWGTSGTYEQYF. The whole variable domain, filled in from reference TRBV7-9 and TRBJ2-7, reads DTGVSQNPRHKITKRGQNVTFRCDPISEHNRLYWYRQTLGQGPEFLTYFQNEAQLEKSRLLSDRFSAERPKGSFSTLEIQRTEQGDSAMYLCASSPWGTSGTYEQYFGPGTRLTVT.